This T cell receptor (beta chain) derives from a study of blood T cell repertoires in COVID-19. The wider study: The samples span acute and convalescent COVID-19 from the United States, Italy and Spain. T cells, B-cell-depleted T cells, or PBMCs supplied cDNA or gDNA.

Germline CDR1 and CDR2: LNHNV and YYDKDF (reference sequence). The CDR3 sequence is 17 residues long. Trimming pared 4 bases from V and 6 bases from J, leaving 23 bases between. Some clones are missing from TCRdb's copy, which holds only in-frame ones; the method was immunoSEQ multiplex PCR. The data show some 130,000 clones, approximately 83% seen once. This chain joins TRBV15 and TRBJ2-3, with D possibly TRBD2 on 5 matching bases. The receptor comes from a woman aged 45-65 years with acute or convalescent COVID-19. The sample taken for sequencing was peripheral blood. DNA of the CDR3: TGTGCCACCAGCACCCCCGAGGAACAGCGGTTTGAGGATACGCAGTATTTT. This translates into CATSTPEEQRFEDTQYF.